Each of the 29 T cell receptor beta chains below was sequenced from the same sample in a study of T cells expressing NK-cell markers. TCRdb re-called the 5' RACE reads and gives one entry per CDR3 protein, without DNA. This repertoire includes roughly 180,000 distinct CDR3 sequences. Input material: blood T cells: a sorted CD56 or NKG2C T cell subset, CD4+ or CD8+ T cells, or bulk PBMC T cells (not recorded which). These receptor sequences come from a man between 18 and 69 years old in good health.

The gene calls are TRBV27 and TRBJ2-3; lacking DNA, the TRBD2 call made by TCRdb goes unchecked. Germline V gene sequence: CDR1 MNHEY, CDR2 SMNVEV (reference sequence). CDR3 length: 18 residues. The CDR3 reads CASSLHATSGLLTDTQYF.

J is TRBJ2-3 and V is TRBV12-3 or TRBV12-4. The CDR3 totals 15 residues. CDR3 in amino acids: CASSPRLHSTDTQYF.

The rearrangement uses TRBV10-2 and TRBJ2-5; the TCRdb D gene call, TRBD2, has no DNA to confirm it. The CDR3 spans 13 residues. Germline CDR1 reads WSHSY; CDR2 reads SAAADI. CDR3 sequence: CASKERGEETQYF.

The CDR3 reads CASSEDLLGSQHF. The chain joins TRBV7-9 to TRBJ1-5. CDR1 is SEHNR, CDR2 FQNEAQ, per germline (reference sequence). The CDR3 loop spans 13 amino acids.

V is TRBV16 and J is TRBJ1-1. This CDR3 is 15 amino acids long. Germline loops: CDR1 KGHSY, CDR2 FQNENV. CDR3 protein: CASSQSSGINTEAFF.

The rearrangement joins TRBV20-1 to TRBJ2-1. The V gene's germline CDR1 is DFQATT and CDR2 SNEGSKA (reference sequence). The CDR3 extends over 16 amino acids. This chain's CDR3 is CSARDTRSVFSDEQFF.

V usage is TRBV19 and J usage is TRBJ2-1; TCRdb outputs TRBD2, but without DNA this stays unchecked. The germline gives CDR1 LNHDA, CDR2 SQIVND (reference sequence). The CDR3 has 15 amino acids. CDR3 protein: CASMLVASLYNEQFF. Filled out from reference TRBV19 and TRBJ2-1, the complete variable domain reads DGGITQSPKYLFRKEGQNVTLSCEQNLNHDAMYWYRQDPGQGLRLIYYSQIVNDFQKGDIAEGYSVSREKKESFPLTVTSAQKNPTAFYLCASMLVASLYNEQFFGPGTRLTVL.

The chain recombines TRBV9 with TRBJ1-2; TCRdb picks TRBD1, but there is no DNA to check that call. Per the germline V gene, CDR1 is SGDLS and CDR2 is YYNGEE. The CDR3 spans 13 residues. The CDR3: CASSVEGVEGYTF. Supplemented by reference TRBV9 and TRBJ1-2, the full variable domain reads DSGVTQTPKHLITATGQRVTLRCSPRSGDLSVYWYQQSLDQGLQFLIQYYNGEERAKGNILERFSAQQFPDLHSELNLSSLELGDSALYFCASSVEGVEGYTFGSGTRLTVV.

The chain combines TRBV7-7 with TRBJ2-3; TCRdb's assignment of TRBD1 cannot be checked, as there is no DNA. From germline, CDR1 is SSHAT and CDR2 FNYEAQ (reference sequence). The CDR3 loop spans 16 amino acids. The CDR3 sequence is CASSLRAGGPTDTQYF.

CDR3 loop: CASSHIGGGREHEQFF. V gene TRBV3-1 combines with J gene TRBJ2-1; there is no DNA to check the TCRdb D call of TRBD1. Germline assignment: CDR1 LGHDT and CDR2 YNNKEL (reference sequence). The CDR3 contains 16 residues.

The rearrangement joins TRBV6-1 to TRBJ1-5. The CDR3 has 15 residues. Germline V CDR1 and CDR2: MNHNS, SASEGT. CDR3 protein: CASSEPREGHQPQHF.

The rearrangement joins TRBV7-9 to TRBJ2-7; TCRdb designates TRBD1, a call that cannot be tested without DNA. CDR1 is SEHNR, CDR2 FQNEAQ, per germline (reference sequence). The CDR3 loop spans 14 amino acids. Here the CDR3 reads CASSPTGGQYEQYF.

The rearrangement joins TRBV20-1 to TRBJ2-3; TCRdb gives TRBD2 as the D gene, but with no DNA this cannot be confirmed. The CDR3 runs to 19 residues. The germline CDR1 and CDR2 sequences are DFQATT and SNEGSKA (reference sequence). CDR3 loop: CSARLLGLLGGSSTDTQYF.

The genes are TRBV4-1 and TRBJ1-1; TCRdb's D call, TRBD1, is unchecked because there is no DNA. CDR3 size: 15 residues. Germline V gives CDR1 MGHRA, CDR2 YSYEKL. CDR3 sequence: CASSLPGTGRTEAFF.

The V and J genes are TRBV24-1 and TRBJ2-5; TCRdb calls TRBD2, which cannot be checked without DNA. Germline-derived CDR1 and CDR2 are KGHDR and SFDVKD. CDR3 length equals 14 residues. CDR3 residues: CATSDDTRTETQYF.

This chain links TRBV27 with TRBJ1-2; TCRdb designates TRBD1, a call that cannot be tested without DNA. Germline CDR1 and CDR2: MNHEY and SMNVEV (reference sequence). CDR3 length equals 17 residues. CDR3 region: CASSPLVGSGGYYGYTF.

V usage is TRBV7-2 and J usage is TRBJ2-2; the TRBD2 assignment by TCRdb is unverifiable without DNA. Germline V gene data show CDR1 as SGHTA and CDR2 as FQGNSA. The CDR3 has 16 amino acids. The CDR3 is CASSILAGGFTGELFF.

The V call is TRBV20-1, the J call TRBJ2-7; TCRdb's D call, TRBD1, is unchecked because there is no DNA. In germline, CDR1 is DFQATT, CDR2 SNEGSKA (reference sequence). The CDR3 length is 14 residues. CDR3 sequence reads: CSARDPQGKYEQYF.

The CDR3 loop is CASIQETGLPNVLTF. J is TRBJ2-6 and V is TRBV6-1; TCRdb reports TRBD2, a call that lacks DNA to check it against. Germline-derived CDR1 and CDR2 are MNHNS and SASEGT. The CDR3 consists of 15 residues.

V and J are TRBV6-1 and TRBJ1-2; the D call from TCRdb, TRBD1, cannot be confirmed without DNA. The CDR3 is 13 residues long. Germline CDR1 is MNHNS and CDR2 is SASEGT. CDR3 region: CASRVTGVYGYTF.

V and J are TRBV27 and TRBJ1-4; TCRdb lists TRBD1, though no DNA is available to test this call. The CDR3 has 16 residues. Germline lookup yields CDR1 MNHEY and CDR2 SMNVEV (reference sequence). CDR3 region: CASSPDPRQGHEKLFF. Full variable domain (outside the CDR3, taken from reference TRBV27 and TRBJ1-4): EAQVTQNPRYLITVTGKKLTVTCSQNMNHEYMSWYRQDPGLGLRQIYYSMNVEVTDKGDVPEGYKVSRKEKRNFPLILESPSPNQTSLYFCASSPDPRQGHEKLFFGSGTQLSVL.

The chain couples TRBV14 to TRBJ2-7; the D gene TCRdb calls, TRBD1, cannot be checked with no DNA. CDR3 length equals 16 residues. Germline V lookup: CDR1 SGHDN, CDR2 FVKESK. This chain's CDR3 is CASSQGRGQGVREQYF.

By frequency, this clonotype is medium-sized. The J gene is TRBJ2-6, the V gene TRBV5-6; absent DNA, TCRdb's TRBD2 call cannot be checked. The CDR3 has 15 residues. Germline V CDR1 and CDR2: SGHDT, YYEEEE. The CDR3 reads CASSYDYSGANVLTF.

The rearrangement links TRBV6-2 or TRBV6-3 to TRBJ2-7; TCRdb picks TRBD2, but there is no DNA to check that call. Germline-derived CDR1 and CDR2 are MNHEY and SVGEGT. CDR3 size: 16 residues. The CDR3 spells CATLGLAGEVSYEQYF.

This chain links TRBV6-1 with TRBJ2-7; TCRdb names TRBD2, which stays unverified in the absence of DNA. CDR1 MNHNS and CDR2 SASEGT come from the germline V gene. The CDR3 has 16 residues. CDR3 residues: CASSPGLAGSAYEQYF.

The V gene is TRBV7-2, the J gene TRBJ2-2. Germline V CDR1 and CDR2: SGHTA, FQGNSA. CDR3 length: 14 residues. The CDR3 region is CASSLASYTGELFF.

This rearrangement joins TRBV7-2 to TRBJ2-5. This CDR3 spans 15 amino acids. Germline loops: CDR1 SGHTA, CDR2 FQGNSA. CDR3 region: CASSYGVSDVETQYF.

The V and J genes are TRBV6-5 and TRBJ2-1. Germline V gives CDR1 MNHEY, CDR2 SVGAGI. The CDR3 is made up of 16 amino acids. CDR3 loop: CASSYSSQTAYNEQFF.

The chain uses TRBV12-3 or TRBV12-4 and TRBJ2-2; TCRdb picks TRBD2, but there is no DNA to check that call. This CDR3 spans 19 amino acids. CDR3 protein: CASSPHPRLALSNTGELFF.